The T cell receptor beta chain described here comes from a study of control samples from healthy donors and cancer patients. Sequenced by immunoSEQ multiplex PCR; TCRdb stores in-frame clones only, minus some. The sample has under 150,000 clones, 90% to 95% seen once. Trimming stripped 3 bases from V and 5 bases from J, with 10 bases between. This CDR3 has 13 residues. The sequenced material came from PBMCs. This receptor was identified in a man in his forties or fifties with head and neck cancer. This chain joins TRBV12-3 or TRBV12-4 and TRBJ1-1; no definite D call. In DNA, the CDR3 is TGTGCCAGCAGTTTTGGAGGAAGGACTGAAGCTTTCTTT. Its protein product is CASSFGGRTEAFF.